The sequence of this TCR beta chain was determined in a study of T cells in Graves' hyperthyroidism and ophthalmopathy. Exclusions: uncontrolled infection, other autoimmune disease, pregnancy, lactation. The CDR3 is 14 residues long. The ends were cut back, 10 bases at V and 2 bases at J, with 16 bases in the middle. CDR1 is LNHDA, CDR2 SQIVND, per germline (reference sequence). The investigators amplified TCR beta CDR3 regions from RNA transcripts. HTBI primers were employed in a first-round RT-PCR of the TCR CDR3. TCRdb passed the multiplex PCR reads through MiXCR, listing each CDR3 protein once. The top ten clones hold under 8.5% of a sample with over 650,000 distinct CDR3 sequences, about 16% of them seen once.

This receptor was identified in a man between 18 and 35 years old with Graves' hyperthyroidism. Sequenced input: blood. The V gene is TRBV19, the J gene TRBJ2-3; tentative D call: TRBD2 (6 bases). CDR3 sequence reads: CATKPGTYTDTQYF. In nucleotides, the CDR3 is TGTGCCACTAAGCCCGGGACTTACACAGATACGCAGTATTTT.